The 23 T cell receptor beta chains in this list originate from one sample, sequenced in a study of blood T cell repertoires in COVID-19. Only in-frame clones appear in the TCRdb table, and some are missing; sequencing was by immunoSEQ multiplex PCR. The data show roughly 100,000 clones, 85% to 90% seen once. The sample comprised peripheral blood. These receptors came from a man aged 45-60 years with COVID-19, enrolled during active disease.

The rearrangement joins TRBV6-2 or TRBV6-3 to TRBJ2-5; 8 bases are a match to TRBD2. CDR3 size: 17 residues. Losses at the gene ends were 7 bases for V and 3 bases for J; bases not matched to a gene: 16. Germline CDR1 reads MNHEY; CDR2 reads SVGEGT. CDR3: CASTPPFGGEYEETQYF. The DNA of the CDR3 is TGTGCCAGCACCCCCCCGTTCGGGGGGGAATACGAAGAGACCCAGTACTTC.

The V gene is TRBV2, the J gene TRBJ2-5, with D perhaps TRBD1 (6 bases). The CDR3 is made up of 14 amino acids. Germline lookup yields CDR1 SNHLY and CDR2 FYNNEI. Trimming took off 7 bases at V and 4 bases at J, with 16 bases between the two ends. The CDR3 region has the DNA TGTGCCAGCAACTTAGGACAGAGAAGAGAGACCCAGTACTTC. Translated, it gives CASNLGQRRETQYF.

This clone was found once. This chain joins TRBV6-5 and TRBJ1-2, with D possibly being TRBD1 (6 bases). The CDR3 extends over 14 amino acids. Deletions cut 5 bases from V and 3 bases from J, with 13 bases between. In germline, CDR1 is MNHEY, CDR2 SVGAGI. CDR3: CASSTPQGDYGYTF. CDR3 DNA: TGTGCCAGCAGTACCCCACAGGGTGACTATGGCTACACCTTC.

The chain couples TRBV7-2 to TRBJ1-5; possibly TRBD1 for D (5 bases). V lost 6 bases to trimming and J lost 1 base, with 13 bases between them. The length of the CDR3 is 15 residues. Germline V gene lookup returns CDR1 SGHTA and CDR2 FQGNSA. CDR3 coding DNA: TGTGCCAGCAGTGAACAGGAGGGAAGCAATCAGCCCCAGCATTTT. Translated, it gives CASSEQEGSNQPQHF.

V is TRBV6-5 and J is TRBJ1-4; TRBD1 is a possible D gene (5 bases). CDR3 length: 14 residues. Germline V CDR1 and CDR2: MNHEY, SVGAGI. V lost 8 bases to trimming and J lost 7 bases, with 17 bases between them. The CDR3 loop reads CASRPPGDAEKLFF. Here the CDR3 DNA reads TGTGCCAGCCGTCCTCCGGGGGATGCTGAAAAACTGTTTTTT.

The gene calls are TRBV5-1 and TRBJ1-4, with 10 bases aligning to TRBD1. CDR1 is SGHRS, CDR2 YFSETQ, per germline. Unmatched junction bases numbered 5, after V lost 9 bases and J lost 0 bases. The CDR3 sequence is 15 residues long. The CDR3: CATRQGATTNEKLFF. The DNA of the CDR3 is TGCGCCACCAGACAGGGGGCGACAACTAATGAAAAACTGTTTTTT.

The gene calls are TRBV6-5 and TRBJ2-7; maybe TRBD2 (6 bases). Germline CDR1 reads MNHEY; CDR2 reads SVGAGI. V lost 0 bases, J lost 5 bases, and 14 bases lay in between. The CDR3 spans 15 residues. In nucleotides, the CDR3 is TGTGCCAGCAGTTACTCGGCCGGGGGTTATAACGAGCAGTACTTC. It translates to CASSYSAGGYNEQYF.

The chain is built from TRBV24-1 and TRBJ1-5, with D uncertain. V was cut by 3 bases and J by 0 bases, with 11 bases left in between. There are 16 residues in the CDR3. Germline CDR1 KGHDR, CDR2 SFDVKD. CDR3 protein: CATSDGTDYSNQPQHF. The CDR3 DNA reads as TGTGCCACCAGTGATGGTACGGACTATAGCAATCAGCCCCAGCATTTT.

J is TRBJ2-5 and V is TRBV6-6; TRBD2 is a possible D gene (6 bases). V was cut by 3 bases and J by 1 base, with 9 bases left in between. The CDR3 has 14 residues. CDR1 MNHNY and CDR2 SVGAGI come from the germline V gene (reference sequence). CDR3 in amino acids: CASSYGRGQETQYF. The CDR3 bases are TGTGCCAGCAGTTATGGGCGGGGCCAAGAGACCCAGTACTTC.

This chain connects TRBV23-1 to TRBJ1-2; 8 bases align to TRBD1. TRBV23-1 is marked as an open reading frame, function uncertain. The CDR3 sequence is 17 residues long. V gave up 7 bases and J gave up 6 bases; unmatched junction bases: 19. The CDR3 spells CASTLNHVRGRSHGYTF. CDR3 DNA: TGCGCCAGCACTCTCAACCACGTCAGGGGGCGAAGCCATGGCTACACCTTC.

Remarks on this clone: One end of the junction varies from germline; a read error may be responsible. This chain links TRBV7-7 with TRBJ2-5; 9 nucleotides align to TRBD2. Germline CDR1 is SSHAT and CDR2 is FNYEAQ (reference sequence). The CDR3 totals 16 residues. DNA of the CDR3: TGTGCTAGCAGCCCTAGGCGGGCTAGCGGGACCGAGACCCAGTACTTC. Amino acids: CASSPRRASGTETQYF.

This clone was seen only once. This chain connects TRBV6-6 to TRBJ1-5; unclear D gene. V lost 4 bases and J lost 3, with 7 bases in between. The CDR3 sequence is 13 residues long. CDR1 is MNHNY, CDR2 SVGAGI, per germline (reference sequence). CDR3 sequence (DNA): TGTGCCAGCAGTTGGAGGGCCAATCAGCCCCAGCATTTT. Translating it yields CASSWRANQPQHF.

The chain recombines TRBV5-1 with TRBJ1-1; the D gene is possibly TRBD1 (5 bases). The CDR3 has 15 amino acids. The V end was cut by 7 bases, the J end by 2 bases, with 18 bases between. The germline V gene encodes CDR1 SGHRS and CDR2 YFSETQ. CDR3 protein: CASGPRGVENTEAFF. CDR3 coding DNA: TGCGCCAGCGGCCCTCGGGGGGTAGAAAACACTGAAGCTTTCTTT. The full variable domain, in which reference TRBV5-1 and TRBJ1-1 provide the parts outside the CDR3, is KAGVTQTPRYLIKTRGQQVTLSCSPISGHRSVSWYQQTPGQGLQFLFEYFSETQRNKGNFPGRFSGRQFSNSRSEMNVSTLELGDSALYLCASGPRGVENTEAFFGQGTRLTVV.

J is TRBJ1-6 and V is TRBV7-9, with 11 bases lining up with TRBD1. Germline CDR1 SEHNR, CDR2 FQNEAQ (reference sequence). This CDR3 comprises 16 residues. V gave up 4 bases and J gave up 10 bases; unmatched junction bases: 9. DNA of the CDR3: TGTGCCAGCAGCTACCTCGGACAGGGGGCTGGGTCACCCCTCCACTTT. This translates into CASSYLGQGAGSPLHF. The whole variable domain, filled in from reference TRBV7-9 and TRBJ1-6, reads DTGVSQNPRHKITKRGQNVTFRCDPISEHNRLYWYRQTLGQGPEFLTYFQNEAQLEKSRLLSDRFSAERPKGSFSTLEIQRTEQGDSAMYLCASSYLGQGAGSPLHFGNGTRLTVT.

This chain joins TRBV6-1 and TRBJ1-2; D perhaps matches TRBD1 (5 bases). This CDR3 comprises 16 residues. Trimming shortened V by 2 bases and J by 8 bases, and 21 bases separated the two germline ends. CDR1 and CDR2 (germline): MNHNS, SASEGT. DNA for the CDR3: TGTGCCAGCAGTGAACCTGGTGGGGACTGGGGACGGGGCTACACCTTC. It codes for CASSEPGGDWGRGYTF.

This chain joins TRBV23-1 and TRBJ1-2, with D possibly matching TRBD1 (6 bases). TRBV23-1 is noted as an ORF with a role that remains uncertain. There are 14 residues in the CDR3. V gave up 8 bases and J gave up 7 bases, with 20 bases separating them. The CDR3, as DNA: TGCGCCAGCCCCCCGAGCAGGGGTGAACGTGGCTACACCTTC. Its protein is CASPPSRGERGYTF.

The chain employs TRBV19 and TRBJ1-2, with 10 positions matching TRBD1. J was trimmed by 4 bases and V by 3 bases; bases with no gene match: 2. The germline gives CDR1 LNHDA, CDR2 SQIVND (reference sequence). The CDR3 spans 14 residues. In nucleotides, the CDR3 is TGTGCCAGTAGTATGGGACAGGGGCCCTATGGCTACACCTTC. This translates into CASSMGQGPYGYTF.

This chain joins TRBV24-1 and TRBJ2-2; 10 bases are shared with TRBD1. The V segment lost 3 bases and the J segment 6 bases; nucleotides outside the gene matches: 9. The germline gives CDR1 KGHDR, CDR2 SFDVKD. This CDR3 region has 17 residues. The DNA of the CDR3 is TGTGCCACCAGTGATCCCCTCGGGACAGGGGTCCCCGGGGAGCTGTTTTTT. It codes for CATSDPLGTGVPGELFF.

This rearrangement joins TRBV7-3 to TRBJ1-1; the D is unclear. V was clipped by 2 bases and J by 2 bases, with 9 bases between them. Germline V gene sequence: CDR1 SGHTA, CDR2 FQGTGA. This CDR3 region has 14 residues. The CDR3 nucleotides are TGTGCCAGCAGCTTACTACCCGATAACACTGAAGCTTTCTTT. As protein: CASSLLPDNTEAFF.

The chain links TRBV21-1 to TRBJ1-2; the table assigns TRBD1, which was not confirmed against the DNA. TRBV21-1 is noted as a pseudogene. The CDR3 has 15 residues. DNA for the CDR3: TGTGCCAGCAGCAGATGGGACAAGACTAACTATGGCTACACCTTC. This gives the protein CASSRWDKTNYGYTF.

This clone was observed a handful of times. The J gene is TRBJ2-7, the V gene TRBV14; D is unresolved. Trimming cost V 4 bases and J 6 bases, with 16 bases left between them. The CDR3 covers 14 residues. Germline V gene lookup returns CDR1 SGHDN and CDR2 FVKESK. This CDR3 reads CASSPLRPLGEQYF. In DNA form, the CDR3 reads TGTGCCAGCAGCCCCCTCAGGCCCCTTGGCGAGCAGTACTTC.

This clone has a single count. The gene calls are TRBV24-1 and TRBJ1-1; 7 bases fit TRBD1. This CDR3 is 14 amino acids long. In germline, CDR1 is KGHDR, CDR2 SFDVKD. J gave up 11 bases and V 1 base, and 9 bases lay outside the gene matches. The CDR3 nucleotides read TGTGCCACCAGTGATTTAAACAGGGGCCCGGAGGCTTTCTTT. Translated: CATSDLNRGPEAFF.

This clone was seen a handful of times. J is TRBJ1-5 and V is TRBV7-8; D is possibly TRBD1 (5 bases). Deletions cut 10 bases from V and 0 bases from J, with 16 bases between. Germline V gene data show CDR1 as SGHVS and CDR2 as FQNEAQ. The CDR3 loop spans 15 amino acids. CDR3 protein: CANKAGPGSNQPQHF. The DNA for the CDR3 is TGTGCCAACAAGGCAGGGCCGGGTAGCAATCAGCCCCAGCATTTT. The complete variable domain, with remaining parts taken from reference TRBV7-8 and TRBJ1-5, reads GAGVSQSPRYKVAKRGQDVALRCDPISGHVSLFWYQQALGQGPEFLTYFQNEAQLDKSGLPSDRFFAERPEGSVSTLKIQRTQQEDSAVYLCANKAGPGSNQPQHFGDGTRLSIL.